These T cell receptor beta chains were read from a single sample in a study of T cells in Graves' hyperthyroidism and ophthalmopathy. One entry per CDR3 protein, called by TCRdb with MiXCR from the multiplex PCR reads. The repertoire includes about 540,000 distinct CDR3 sequences, 35% to 55% of them detected once, and roughly 8.2% sits in the top ten. Sequencing used peripheral blood or thyroid tissue (not recorded which). The receptor set was obtained from a woman aged 18-30 years with Graves' hyperthyroidism. Both conserved end residues are part of each CDR3. Each record gives: J gene, clone size, D gene, V gene, CDR3 DNA, CDR3 protein. The D gene is left open where the match is weak. Some rows have no size entry. The others give once, few or many, or a class for an expanded clone.

TRBJ1-1 | few | - | TRBV15 | TGTGCCACCAGCGAGGGGTCCGGCAGAAGGAGGTTGAACACTGAAGCTTTCTTT | CATSEGSGRRRLNTEAFF
TRBJ2-5 | - | - | TRBV24-1 | TGTGCCAGCAGCCGCCGGGAGACAGGAGGGGTAAAAGAGACCCAGTACTTC | CASSRRETGGVKETQYF
TRBJ1-1 | few | TRBD1 | TRBV20-1 | TGCAGTGCTAGAGAATCTACAGGGGGCTCTGAAGCTTTCTTT | CSARESTGGSEAFF
TRBJ2-7 | - | - | TRBV29-1 | TGCAGCGTTGAGTCTAGCTCCTACAATGAGCAGTACTTC | CSVESSSYNEQYF
TRBJ1-5 | - | TRBD1 | TRBV20-1 | TGCAGTGCAAGGACAGGGTCAGGCAATCAGCCCCAGCATTTT | CSARTGSGNQPQHF
TRBJ2-5 | - | TRBD1 | TRBV11-2 | TGTGCCAGCAGCTCGCCCTGGACAGGGGGCGGGGAGGAGACCCAGTACTTC | CASSSPWTGGGEETQYF
TRBJ1-1 | - | - | TRBV7-2 | TGTGCCAGCAGCTCAGGGACAACCGACACTGAAGCTTTCTTT | CASSSGTTDTEAFF
TRBJ1-1 | few | - | TRBV2 | TGTGCCAGCAGTCCCAGACCTATACCTCCTGAAGCTTTCTTT | CASSPRPIPPEAFF
TRBJ2-2 | - | TRBD1 | TRBV7-3 | TGTGCCAGCAGGACAGGGGAGAACACCGGGGAGCTGTTTTTT | CASRTGENTGELFF
TRBJ1-6 | - | TRBD1 | TRBV14 | TGTGCCAGCAGCCACTGGAAGGACAGGGACGGTTCACCCCCCCTCTTT | CASSHWKDRDGSPPLF
TRBJ1-6 | few | TRBD1 | TRBV6-1 | TGTGCCAGCACCGGACAGGGAGGGAATTCACCCCTCCACTTT | CASTGQGGNSPLHF
TRBJ2-2 | - | - | TRBV25-1 | TGTGCCAGCACCCTACTCCCCGGGGAGCTGTTTTTT | CASTLLPGELFF
TRBJ2-7 | few | - | TRBV5-1 | TGCGCCAGCAGTAAGGACGGCGACTACGAGCAGTACTTC | CASSKDGDYEQYF
TRBJ2-7 | - | - | TRBV19 | TGTGACAGTAGTATTGGGACGGTCGGGATCCCCGAGCAGTACTTC | CDSSIGTVGIPEQYF
TRBJ2-7 | - | TRBD2 | TRBV7-2 | TGTGCCAGCACCGGACTAGCGGGACTCTCCTACGAGCAGTACTTC | CASTGLAGLSYEQYF
TRBJ1-1 | - | - | TRBV9 | TGTGCCAGTAAATCGGGCAGCACTGAAGCTTTCTTT | CASKSGSTEAFF
TRBJ2-6 | - | - | TRBV7-8 | TGTGCCAGCAGTCGGGACTCTTTCGTATCTGGGGCCAACGTCCTGACCTTC | CASSRDSFVSGANVLTF
TRBJ2-7 | many | - | TRBV7-2 | TGTGCCAGCAGCAAAATGCGGGACAGCTACGAGCAGTACTTC | CASSKMRDSYEQYF
TRBJ2-2 | - | TRBD2 | TRBV7-8 | TGTGCCAGCAGCCCCCTTCTGCGGGAGGGCAACGGGGAGCTGTTTTTT | CASSPLLREGNGELFF
TRBJ2-7 | few | TRBD1 | TRBV12-3/TRBV12-4 | TGTGCCAGCAGTCCGGGACAGGGTTTCTACGAGCAGTACTTC | CASSPGQGFYEQYF